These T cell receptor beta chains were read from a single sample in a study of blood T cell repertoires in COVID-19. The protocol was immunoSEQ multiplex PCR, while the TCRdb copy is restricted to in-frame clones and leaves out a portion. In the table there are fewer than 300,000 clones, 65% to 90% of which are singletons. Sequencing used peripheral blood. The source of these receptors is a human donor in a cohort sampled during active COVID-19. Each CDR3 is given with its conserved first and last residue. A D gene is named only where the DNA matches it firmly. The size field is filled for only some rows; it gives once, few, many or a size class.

CASGYTGEVVNTEAFF TGTGCTAGTGGCTATACAGGGGAGGTGGTGAACACTGAAGCTTTCTTT - TRBJ1-1 TRBV12-5 TRBD1
CAWSVPYQGKSEKLFF TGTGCCTGGAGTGTACCCTACCAGGGTAAGAGTGAAAAACTGTTTTTT - TRBJ1-4 TRBV30 -
CASSVGQSYGYTF TGTGCCAGCAGCGTAGGGCAGTCCTATGGCTACACCTTC - TRBJ1-2 TRBV9 -
CASSLGLQPQHF TGTGCCAGCAGCTTGGGACTGCAGCCCCAGCATTTT once TRBJ1-5 TRBV5-6 -
CASSQVGHLSELFF TGCGCCAGCAGCCAAGTCGGACACCTTTCAGAGCTGTTTTTT - TRBJ2-2 TRBV4-1 -
CASSPRQGQETQYF TGTGCCAGCAGTCCTCGACAGGGGCAAGAGACCCAGTACTTC - TRBJ2-5 TRBV27 TRBD1
CASSFGAGRDEQYF TGCGCCAGCAGCTTTGGGGCAGGGCGAGACGAGCAGTACTTC few TRBJ2-7 TRBV5-1 -
CASSSTTENYGYTF TGTGCCAGCAGTTCGACGACAGAGAACTATGGCTACACCTTC - TRBJ1-2 TRBV6-2/TRBV6-3 -
CASSPTGAYGYTF TGTGCCAGCAGTCCTACAGGGGCCTATGGCTACACCTTC - TRBJ1-2 TRBV2 TRBD1
CASSYEGGISTQYF TGTGCCAGCAGTTATGAAGGCGGGATCTCGACGCAGTACTTC few TRBJ2-7 TRBV6-6 -
CASRVRVGGKETQYF TGTGCCAGTCGAGTTCGGGTTGGCGGAAAAGAGACCCAGTACTTC once TRBJ2-5 TRBV6-5 -
CASSPLDSGTEAFF TGTGCCAGCAGCCCACTGGACAGTGGCACTGAAGCTTTCTTT - TRBJ1-1 TRBV7-9 -
CASSIGSYMNTEAFF TGTGCCAGTAGTATTGGGAGTTACATGAACACTGAAGCTTTCTTT - TRBJ1-1 TRBV19 -
CASSSGTGDNTIYF TGCGCCAGCAGCTCCGGGACAGGGGATAACACCATATATTTT - TRBJ1-3 TRBV5-1 TRBD1
CASRGGGQGGGQFF TGTGCCAGCAGAGGCGGTGGACAGGGGGGAGGGCAGTTCTTC - TRBJ2-1 TRBV2 TRBD1
CASSYRQGGAYGYTF TGTGCCAGCAGTTATCGACAGGGGGGGGCCTATGGCTACACCTTC - TRBJ1-2 TRBV6-6 TRBD1
CASSLASASYNEQFF TGTGCCAGCAGCTTAGCTAGCGCCTCCTACAATGAGCAGTTCTTC - TRBJ2-1 TRBV7-2 -
CASSLSGGRANYGYTF TGTGCCAGCAGCCTCTCTGGAGGGCGAGCTAACTATGGCTACACCTTC - TRBJ1-2 TRBV5-5 -
CASSSRTSGRYEQYF TGTGCCAGCAGCTCGAGGACTAGCGGGAGGTACGAGCAGTACTTC - TRBJ2-7 TRBV11-2 TRBD2
CASRGTSGSHEQYF TGTGCCAGCAGGGGGACTAGCGGGAGTCACGAGCAGTACTTC - TRBJ2-7 TRBV27 TRBD2
CAWGEQVTGELFF TGTGCCTGGGGTGAACAGGTAACCGGGGAGCTGTTTTTT - TRBJ2-2 TRBV30 -
CASSQASGLQTQYF TGCGCCAGCAGCCAAGCCAGCGGGCTCCAGACCCAGTACTTC - TRBJ2-5 TRBV4-3 -
CASSYEGVRPTDTQYF TGTGCCAGCAGTTATGAAGGGGTTCGGCCCACAGATACGCAGTATTTT once TRBJ2-3 TRBV6-6 -
CASSRRDPPAYEQYF TGTGCCAGCAGTCGGAGGGATCCTCCTGCCTACGAGCAGTACTTC few TRBJ2-7 TRBV6-2/TRBV6-3 -
CASGEVGRSPLHF TGTGCCAGCGGGGAGGTGGGACGGTCACCCCTCCACTTT - TRBJ1-6 TRBV19 -
CASSLERGWGELFF TGTGCCAGCAGCTTAGAAAGGGGCTGGGGGGAGCTGTTTTTT - TRBJ2-2 TRBV11-2 -
CASSLVGGSTEAFF TGCGCCAGCAGCTTGGTTGGGGGCAGCACTGAAGCTTTCTTT - TRBJ1-1 TRBV5-1 -
CASSLYGQGTSNQPQHF TGTGCCAGCAGTTTATATGGACAGGGGACGAGCAATCAGCCCCAGCATTTT - TRBJ1-5 TRBV28 TRBD1
CASRFRLPSYNEQFF TGTGCCAGCAGATTTCGACTACCGTCCTACAATGAGCAGTTCTTC once TRBJ2-1 TRBV11-2 -
CASSRGGTEAFF TGCGCCAGCAGTAGAGGAGGGACTGAAGCTTTCTTT - TRBJ1-1 TRBV23-1 -
CASSPGGVRNSPLHF TGTGCCAGCAGTCCCGGGGGGGTCCGTAATTCACCCCTCCACTTT - TRBJ1-6 TRBV27 -
CASSEARGGEYTGRTEAFF TGTGCCAGCAGTGAAGCGCGCGGGGGAGAGTACACAGGAAGGACTGAAGCTTTCTTT - TRBJ1-1 TRBV6-1 -
CATREGLNTEAFF TGTGCCACCAGGGAGGGATTGAACACTGAAGCTTTCTTT - TRBJ1-1 TRBV15 -
CASSAYLTGGFREQYF TGTGCCAGCTCGGCTTACTTGACAGGGGGGTTCCGCGAGCAGTACTTC - TRBJ2-7 TRBV25-1 TRBD1
CASSLGEETQYF TGTGCCAGCAGCTTGGGAGAAGAGACCCAGTACTTC - TRBJ2-5 TRBV5-6 -
CASSPGLAGARTDTQYF TGTGCCAGCAGCCCAGGACTAGCGGGAGCGAGGACAGATACGCAGTATTTT - TRBJ2-3 TRBV7-9 TRBD2
CASSTGGRETQYF TGTGCCAGCAGTACAGGGGGCCGAGAGACCCAGTACTTC - TRBJ2-5 TRBV6-5 TRBD1
CASTGESSYNSPLHF TGTGCCAGCACCGGGGAGAGCTCCTATAATTCACCCCTCCACTTT - TRBJ1-6 TRBV6-5 -
CASSLLGGDRQQETQYF TGTGCCAGCAGCTTACTCGGCGGGGACAGGCAACAAGAGACCCAGTACTTC - TRBJ2-5 TRBV5-6 TRBD1
CASSPQGRGDTGELFF TGTGCCAGCAGTCCACAGGGGAGAGGGGACACCGGGGAGCTGTTTTTT - TRBJ2-2 TRBV28 TRBD1
CASSLEGTVNTGELFF TGCGCCAGCAGCTTGGAGGGGACAGTTAACACCGGGGAGCTGTTTTTT - TRBJ2-2 TRBV5-1 TRBD1
CASRGTGGTQYF TGTGCCAGCAGGGGGACAGGGGGGACCCAGTACTTC - TRBJ2-5 TRBV6-5 TRBD1
CASGPGLPVEGGYTF TGCGCCAGCGGTCCGGGACTACCGGTCGAGGGTGGCTACACCTTC - TRBJ1-2 TRBV10-2 -
CASSLYRTSGRADTQYF TGTGCCAGCAGTTTATACCGGACTAGCGGGAGGGCAGATACGCAGTATTTT - TRBJ2-3 TRBV28 TRBD2
CASRGRQGPNTEAFF TGCGCCAGCAGAGGACGCCAGGGGCCGAACACTGAAGCTTTCTTT - TRBJ1-1 TRBV5-1 -